This TCR beta chain was found in a study of T-cell reconstitution after alpha-beta-depleted transplantation in children. This clonotype was observed a handful of times. Its specificity is not known. The V gene's germline CDR1 is SEHNR and CDR2 FQNEAQ (reference sequence). Between the trimmed V and J ends, which lost 5 bases and 4 bases, there was a span of 11 bases. The CDR3 totals 13 residues. As it was prepared, the TCRbeta library received unique molecular identifiers. TCRdb reprocessed the PCR reads with MiXCR, giving one entry per CDR3 protein. The table lists hundreds of thousands of distinct CDR3 sequences, under 13% of them singletons. Study outcomes and limitations: Expanded graft clones, several hundred of them, were reportedly the source of alpha-beta T cells about two months after transplant. The study traced high day-60 TCRbeta diversity in some patients to surviving recipient T cells and thymic progenitors. Newly produced T cells mostly accounted for T-cell counts and diversity one year post-transplant.

The specimen comprised PBMCs, sampled before TCRalphabeta/CD19-depleted stem cell transplant. The V call is TRBV7-9, the J call TRBJ1-2; a weak D match, TRBD1 (6 bases). This clonotype originated in a child younger than two with acute myeloid leukemia, due to receive a stem cell transplant. The CDR3 coding sequence is TGTGCCAGCAGCCCCCGAGGGGGCTATGGCTACACCTTC. Its translation is CASSPRGGYGYTF.